This is a list of T cell receptor beta chains from one sample in a study of CD4 T cells in relation to SARS-CoV-2 and coronaviruses. These receptors have no known antigen. Repertoires were generated with immunoSEQ multiplex PCR, while TCRdb's copy carries only in-frame clones and drops some. The sample consists of about 26,000 clones, more than 65% of them appearing once. Sequencing was carried out using CD4+ T cells from PBMCs, cultured in vitro. These receptors all come from a human donor in good health. CDR3s include the opening cysteine and the closing phenylalanine or tryptophan. A D gene is named only where the DNA matches it firmly. The size of a clone is reported for some rows only, either as once, few or many, or as a class for expanded clones.

length	D	V	size	J	CDR3	DNA
12	.	TRBV7-8	.	TRBJ2-3	CASSSGTDTQYF	TGTGCCAGCAGCTCCGGCACAGATACGCAGTATTTT
16	.	TRBV18	once	TRBJ2-2	CASIKLDGVNTGELFF	TGTGCCAGCATCAAACTTGATGGGGTCAACACCGGGGAGCTGTTTTTT
18	TRBD2	TRBV3-1/TRBV3-2	.	TRBJ2-3	CASSKAGTSGASTDTQYF	TGTGCCAGCAGCAAGGCCGGGACTAGCGGGGCTAGCACAGATACGCAGTATTTT
15	.	TRBV6-2/TRBV6-3	once	TRBJ2-7	CASSWGSTGTYEQYF	TGTGCCAGCAGTTGGGGTTCCACAGGGACCTACGAGCAGTACTTC
17	.	TRBV9	.	TRBJ2-3	CASSGGPGSILTDTQYF	TGTGCCAGCAGCGGGGGCCCGGGGAGTATTTTAACAGATACGCAGTATTTT
17	.	TRBV2	.	TRBJ2-7	CASSELSYGRRTYEQYF	TGTGCCAGCAGTGAACTGAGCTACGGCAGGCGGACATACGAGCAGTACTTC
12	.	TRBV5-1	.	TRBJ2-2	CASSLGLVELFF	TGCGCCAGCAGCTTGGGGCTTGTAGAGCTGTTTTTT
15	.	TRBV7-9	few	TRBJ1-1	CASSPTVTGNTEAFF	TGTGCCAGCAGCCCGACGGTGACAGGAAACACTGAAGCTTTCTTT
14	TRBD1	TRBV6-4	.	TRBJ1-2	CASSDSGQGNGYTF	TGTGCCAGCAGCGATTCGGGACAGGGGAATGGCTACACCTTC
14	.	TRBV27	medium-sized	TRBJ2-2	CASSLGLPTGELFF	TGTGCCAGCAGTTTGGGACTCCCCACCGGGGAGCTGTTTTTT
19	.	TRBV7-3	.	TRBJ2-1	CASSRTKNPTGRDYNEQFF	TGTGCCAGCAGCCGAACTAAAAACCCGACGGGTCGTGACTACAATGAGCAGTTCTTC
13	.	TRBV5-1	once	TRBJ2-5	CASKTEPQETQYF	TGCGCCAGCAAAACAGAGCCGCAAGAGACCCAGTACTTC
17	TRBD2	TRBV5-4	once	TRBJ2-2	CASSRTSGGERAGELFF	TGTGCCAGCAGCAGGACTAGCGGGGGGGAAAGGGCCGGGGAGCTGTTTTTT
15	.	TRBV5-1	.	TRBJ2-7	CASSLAQRGAAEQYF	TGCGCCAGCAGCTTGGCCCAGAGGGGGGCGGCCGAGCAGTACTTC
16	.	TRBV2	few	TRBJ2-7	CASSQGSGGASYEQYF	TGTGCCAGCAGCCAAGGGTCCGGGGGCGCGTCCTACGAGCAGTACTTC
14	TRBD1	TRBV6-6	.	TRBJ2-7	CASIGTGGSYEQYF	TGTGCCAGCATAGGGACAGGGGGCTCCTACGAGCAGTACTTC
15	.	TRBV18	.	TRBJ1-1	CASARDNYWNTEAFF	TGTGCCAGCGCCAGGGATAACTACTGGAACACTGAAGCTTTCTTT
16	TRBD1	TRBV10-3	once	TRBJ2-5	CAISVSDRGNLETQYF	TGTGCCATCAGTGTTTCCGACAGGGGAAATTTGGAGACCCAGTACTTC
15	TRBD1	TRBV7-2	once	TRBJ1-1	CASSLGLTGATEAFF	TGTGCCAGCAGCTTAGGGCTCACAGGGGCCACTGAAGCTTTCTTT
12	.	TRBV14	.	TRBJ2-5	CASSITQETQYF	TGTGCCAGCAGCATTACCCAAGAGACCCAGTACTTC
12	.	TRBV19	.	TRBJ1-5	CASSIENQPQHF	TGTGCCAGTAGTATAGAGAATCAGCCCCAGCATTTT
14	.	TRBV9	few	TRBJ2-7	CASSVGGSSYEQYF	TGTGCCAGCAGCGTAGGGGGCAGCTCCTACGAGCAGTACTTC
15	.	TRBV11-3	.	TRBJ2-7	CASSLDGLIGGEQYF	TGTGCCAGCAGCTTAGATGGTCTCATCGGAGGAGAGCAGTACTTC
17	TRBD2	TRBV7-9	.	TRBJ2-1	CASSPTGTSGLYNEQFF	TGTGCCAGCAGCCCAACCGGGACTAGCGGGCTCTACAATGAGCAGTTCTTC
15	TRBD1	TRBV5-5	.	TRBJ2-4	CASSSDHDRVGIQYF	TGTGCCAGCAGCTCCGACCATGACAGGGTTGGGATTCAGTACTTC
14	TRBD1	TRBV5-1	.	TRBJ1-6	CATRDRTSNSPLHF	TGCGCCACCAGGGACAGGACGTCTAATTCACCCCTCCACTTT
16	.	TRBV4-3	.	TRBJ1-4	CASSQPSKGGNEKLFF	TGCGCCAGCAGCCAACCCAGCAAGGGTGGTAATGAAAAACTGTTTTTT
19	.	TRBV7-2	.	TRBJ2-5	CASSLVLDEGSGTRKTQYF	TGTGCCAGCAGCTTAGTTTTGGACGAGGGTTCGGGGACAAGAAAGACCCAGTACTTC
16	TRBD1	TRBV12-5	.	TRBJ1-1	CASGLVLGTAGTEAFF	TGTGCTAGTGGTTTGGTACTGGGGACAGCGGGCACTGAAGCTTTCTTT
15	.	TRBV14	.	TRBJ1-5	CASSQVLWDLSPQHF	TGTGCCAGCAGCCAAGTTCTCTGGGATCTGTCGCCCCAGCATTTT
14	.	TRBV2	.	TRBJ1-1	CASSSIPGNTEAFF	TGTGCCAGCTCCTCGATCCCGGGGAACACTGAAGCTTTCTTT
15	TRBD2	TRBV4-2	few	TRBJ2-4	CASSQEYREADIQYF	TGTGCCAGCAGCCAAGAATACCGGGAGGCGGACATTCAGTACTTC
11	.	TRBV12-3/TRBV12-4	.	TRBJ2-1	CASSRVNEQFF	TGTGCCAGCAGCAGGGTAAATGAGCAGTTCTTC
16	.	TRBV5-1	.	TRBJ2-3	CASSLGAGRGSDTQYF	TGCGCCAGCAGCTTGGGGGCGGGAAGAGGTTCAGATACGCAGTATTTT
14	.	TRBV15	.	TRBJ2-5	CATSRDLAQETQYF	TGTGCCACCAGCAGAGATCTAGCGCAAGAGACCCAGTACTTC
13	.	TRBV2	.	TRBJ2-5	CASNRGAQETQYF	TGTGCCAGCAACCGAGGGGCTCAAGAGACCCAGTACTTC
16	TRBD2	TRBV5-1	.	TRBJ2-7	CASSPSRSSGSYEQYF	TGCGCCAGCAGCCCATCCCGGAGTAGCGGGAGTTACGAGCAGTACTTC
14	.	TRBV20-1	.	TRBJ2-5	CSASGAGLQETQYF	TGCAGTGCTAGTGGAGCAGGGCTCCAAGAGACCCAGTACTTC
15	TRBD1	TRBV28	.	TRBJ1-4	CASALPGQGNEKLFF	TGTGCCAGCGCCCTACCGGGACAGGGAAATGAAAAACTGTTTTTT
19	.	TRBV11-3	.	TRBJ1-2	CASSLASTVTGGEGYGYTF	TGTGCCAGCAGCTTAGCCTCAACGGTCACAGGAGGTGAAGGCTATGGCTACACCTTC
16	TRBD1	TRBV18	.	TRBJ2-7	CASSPVGGDTSHEQYF	TGTGCCAGCTCACCGGTAGGGGGCGATACCAGCCACGAGCAGTACTTC
14	.	TRBV5-4	.	TRBJ1-6	CASSRDSYNSPLHF	TGTGCCAGCAGCCGGGACTCCTATAATTCACCCCTCCACTTT
14	TRBD1	TRBV6-5	.	TRBJ2-7	CASRSGQGDYEQYF	TGTGCCAGCAGGTCGGGACAGGGAGACTACGAGCAGTACTTC
13	.	TRBV3-1/TRBV3-2	few	TRBJ2-2	CASSQRVTGELFF	TGTGCCAGCAGCCAGAGGGTCACCGGGGAGCTGTTTTTT
15	TRBD2	TRBV5-1	.	TRBJ2-7	CASKKMGLVDYEQYF	TGCGCCAGCAAGAAGATGGGACTAGTCGACTACGAGCAGTACTTC
23	TRBD2	TRBV27	.	TRBJ2-1	CASSKYPPRRGLSSGRFYNEQFF	TGTGCCAGCAGTAAGTACCCGCCGCGCAGGGGGCTGTCTAGCGGGAGGTTCTACAATGAGCAGTTCTTC
14	.	TRBV4-1	once	TRBJ1-2	CASSQEGGIYGYTF	TGCGCCAGCAGCCAAGAGGGCGGGATCTATGGCTACACCTTC
15	TRBD1	TRBV6-6	.	TRBJ2-7	CASSYSPGQSYEQYF	TGTGCCAGCAGTTATTCACCGGGACAGAGCTACGAGCAGTACTTC
18	.	TRBV19	.	TRBJ2-3	CASSMDPPPGVGTDTQYF	TGTGCCAGTAGTATGGACCCCCCGCCAGGGGTTGGCACAGATACGCAGTATTTT
15	.	TRBV3-1/TRBV3-2	.	TRBJ2-5	CASSQGFASQETQYF	TGTGCCAGCAGCCAAGGTTTCGCCTCCCAAGAGACCCAGTACTTC
18	.	TRBV3-1/TRBV3-2	.	TRBJ1-1	CASSHRPLRRGGNTEAFF	TGTGCCAGCAGCCACCGACCCCTGAGGAGGGGAGGTAACACTGAAGCTTTCTTT
14	TRBD1	TRBV27	large	TRBJ2-7	CASSSTGAGYEQYF	TGTGCCAGCAGCTCTACAGGGGCTGGCTACGAGCAGTACTTC